The clone carrying this T cell receptor beta chain was counted at least ten times. Its antigen is still unknown. The entry originates in a study of response to subunit inactivated influenza vaccine. The study's findings and limits: Each seasonal influenza vaccination, the authors suggested, recruits few new T cells.

TCRdb reprocessed the RT-PCR reads with MiXCR, giving one entry per CDR3 protein. The sample contains almost 600,000 distinct CDR3 sequences, 13% to 15% of which appear only once. The receptor was derived from a man aged 50 or older who received an inactivated influenza vaccine. The sequenced sample was PBMCs from blood, obtained approximately 12 days after vaccination.

The CDR3 coding sequence is TGCGCCAGCAGCATACTAGCGGGAAGCGAGACCCAGTACTTC. Protein sequence: CASSILAGSETQYF. The rearrangement joins TRBV5-1 to TRBJ2-5, with 10 bases identical to TRBD2. Germline lookup yields CDR1 SGHRS and CDR2 YFSETQ. The CDR3 consists of 14 residues. The V segment lost 4 bases and the J segment 5 bases; nucleotides outside the gene matches: 5.